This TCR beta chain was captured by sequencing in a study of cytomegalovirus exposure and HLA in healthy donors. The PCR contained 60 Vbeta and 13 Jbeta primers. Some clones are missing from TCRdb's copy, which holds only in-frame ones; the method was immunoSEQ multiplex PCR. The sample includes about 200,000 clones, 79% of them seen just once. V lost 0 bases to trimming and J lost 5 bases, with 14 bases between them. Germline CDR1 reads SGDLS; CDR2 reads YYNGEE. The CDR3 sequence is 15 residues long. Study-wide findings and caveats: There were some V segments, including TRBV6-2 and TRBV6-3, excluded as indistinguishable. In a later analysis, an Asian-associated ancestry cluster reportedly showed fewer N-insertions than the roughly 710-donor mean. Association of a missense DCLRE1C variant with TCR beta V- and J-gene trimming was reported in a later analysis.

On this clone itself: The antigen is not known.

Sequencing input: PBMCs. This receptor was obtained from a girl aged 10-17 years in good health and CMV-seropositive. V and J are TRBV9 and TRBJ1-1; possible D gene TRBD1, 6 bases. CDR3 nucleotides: TGTGCCAGCAGCGTAGATAGGGGGACCTATACTGAAGCTTTCTTT. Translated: CASSVDRGTYTEAFF.